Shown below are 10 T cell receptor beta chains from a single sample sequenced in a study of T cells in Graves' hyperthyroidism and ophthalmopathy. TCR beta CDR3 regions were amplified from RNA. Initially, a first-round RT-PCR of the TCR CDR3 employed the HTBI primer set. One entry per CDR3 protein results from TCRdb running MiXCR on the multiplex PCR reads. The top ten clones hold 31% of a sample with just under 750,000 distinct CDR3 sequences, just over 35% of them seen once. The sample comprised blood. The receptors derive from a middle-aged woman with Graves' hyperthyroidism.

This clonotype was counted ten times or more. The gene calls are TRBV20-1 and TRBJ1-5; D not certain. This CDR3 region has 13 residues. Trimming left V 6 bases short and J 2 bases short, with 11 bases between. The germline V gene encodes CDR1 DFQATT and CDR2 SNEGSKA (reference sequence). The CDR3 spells CSAQTRRNQPQHF. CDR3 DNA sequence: TGCAGTGCCCAAACTCGGCGCAATCAGCCCCAGCATTTT.

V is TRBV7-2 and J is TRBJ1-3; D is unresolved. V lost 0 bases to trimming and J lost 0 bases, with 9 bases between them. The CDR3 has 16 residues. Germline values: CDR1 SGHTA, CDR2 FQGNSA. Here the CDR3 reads CASSLAGRSSGNTIYF. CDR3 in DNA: TGTGCCAGCAGCTTAGCGGGCAGATCCTCTGGAAACACCATATATTTT.

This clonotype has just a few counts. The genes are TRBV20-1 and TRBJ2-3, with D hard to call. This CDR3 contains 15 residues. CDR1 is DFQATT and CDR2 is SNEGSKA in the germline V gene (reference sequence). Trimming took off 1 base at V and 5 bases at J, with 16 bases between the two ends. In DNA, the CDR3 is TGCAGTGCTAGAGCGGTCTCGCTCTGGGAAGATACGCAGTATTTT. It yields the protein CSARAVSLWEDTQYF.

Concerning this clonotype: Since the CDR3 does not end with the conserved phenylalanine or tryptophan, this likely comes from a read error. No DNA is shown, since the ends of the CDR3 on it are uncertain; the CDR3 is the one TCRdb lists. CDR3 sequence: CASSFSQR. The chain recombines TRBV7-9 with TRBJ2-7; the D call TRBD2 from the table was never checked on the DNA. Germline V CDR1 and CDR2: SEHNR, FQNEAQ (reference sequence). The CDR3 spans 8 amino acids, including both terminal residues.

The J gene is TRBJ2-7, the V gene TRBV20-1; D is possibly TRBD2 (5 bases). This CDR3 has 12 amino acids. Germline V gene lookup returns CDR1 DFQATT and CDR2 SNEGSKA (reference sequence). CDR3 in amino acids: CSTKLDTYEQYF. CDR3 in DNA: TGCAGCACCAAACTAGACACCTACGAGCAGTACTTC.

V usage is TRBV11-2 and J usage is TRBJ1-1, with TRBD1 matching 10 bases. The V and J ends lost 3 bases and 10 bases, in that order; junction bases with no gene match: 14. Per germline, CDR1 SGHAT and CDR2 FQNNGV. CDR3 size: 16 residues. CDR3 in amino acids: CASSFNEGQGQQRAFF. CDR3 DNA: TGTGCCAGCAGCTTTAATGAGGGACAGGGGCAACAAAGAGCTTTCTTT.

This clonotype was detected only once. The CDR3 loop reads CATTASGFTDTQYF. CDR3 bases: TGTGCCACCACGGCTAGCGGCTTCACAGATACGCAGTATTTT. V is TRBV6-1 and J is TRBJ2-3, with 7 bases aligning to TRBD2. Germline lookup yields CDR1 MNHNS and CDR2 SASEGT. V lost 10 bases to trimming and J lost 2 bases; unmatched junction nucleotides: 9. This CDR3 is built from 14 residues.

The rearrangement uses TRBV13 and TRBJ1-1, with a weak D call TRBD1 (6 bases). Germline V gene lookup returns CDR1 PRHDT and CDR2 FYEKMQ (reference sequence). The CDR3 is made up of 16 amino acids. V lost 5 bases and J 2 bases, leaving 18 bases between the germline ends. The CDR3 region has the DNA TGTGCCAGCAGCCAAGATTATGGGGGCCTCAACACTGAAGCTTTCTTT. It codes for CASSQDYGGLNTEAFF.

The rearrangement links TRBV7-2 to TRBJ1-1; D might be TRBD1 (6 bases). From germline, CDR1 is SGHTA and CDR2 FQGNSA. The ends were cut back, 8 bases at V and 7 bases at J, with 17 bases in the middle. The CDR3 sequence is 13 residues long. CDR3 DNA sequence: TGTGCCAGCGCCGCCCGGGGGCAAATTGAAGCTTTCTTT. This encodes CASAARGQIEAFF. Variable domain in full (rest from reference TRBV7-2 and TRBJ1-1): GAGVSQSPSNKVTEKGKDVELRCDPISGHTALYWYRQSLGQGLEFLIYFQGNSAPDKSGLPSDRFSAERTGGSVSTLTIQRTQQEDSAVYLCASAARGQIEAFFGQGTRLTVV.

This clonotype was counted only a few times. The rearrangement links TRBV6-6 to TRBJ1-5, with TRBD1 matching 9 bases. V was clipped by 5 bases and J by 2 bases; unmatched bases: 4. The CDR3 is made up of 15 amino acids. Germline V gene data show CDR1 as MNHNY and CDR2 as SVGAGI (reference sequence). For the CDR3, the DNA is TGTGCCAGCAGTGATCGGACAGGGGGCAATCAGCCCCAGCATTTT. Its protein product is CASSDRTGGNQPQHF.